Sequencing of this T cell receptor (beta chain) was carried out in a study of CD8 T cells in ankylosing spondylitis. This clonotype was seen at least ten times. Its target is not known. By quantitative 5'-RACE with molecular barcodes, the TCR beta libraries were made. MiXCR, applied by TCRdb to the 5' RACE reads, yields one record per CDR3 protein. The sample shows about 220,000 distinct CDR3 sequences, about 6.7% of them seen only once. General observations from the study: Several of the motif variants were reported before in synovial fluid and blood from reactive arthritis. What seemed typical of ankylosing spondylitis blood was a TCR beta motif built from 8 or 9 highly homologous variants.

V lost 3 bases to trimming and J lost 6 bases; unmatched junction nucleotides: 7. Germline CDR1 KGHSH, CDR2 LQKENI. This CDR3 comprises 14 residues. This receptor was obtained from a male donor with ankylosing spondylitis. The sample taken for sequencing was blood, either unsorted or a sorted T cell fraction (not recorded which). The chain couples TRBV18 to TRBJ2-7; 8 bases align to TRBD2. The CDR3 DNA sequence: TGTGCCAGCTCACCGAGCGGGAGAGTTCTCGAGCAGTACTTC. As protein: CASSPSGRVLEQYF.